This TCR beta chain was observed in a study of a mutant IDH1 vaccine in newly diagnosed glioma. The time point: week 11, during vaccination. Mutant IDH1 20-mer peptide, at 300 ug, made up each vaccine dose, with topical imiquimod. New WHO grade 3 or 4 IDH1-mutant, ATRX-lost astrocytomas were present in all donors. Findings and caveats of the study: There were vaccine-induced immune responses in 90% to 95% of the patients.

Clones were read by immunoSEQ multiplex PCR, and TCRdb kept only the in-frame ones, dropping some. The table records about 36,000 clones, 80% of them present only once. For this clone: Its antigen is undetermined.

Material: peripheral blood mononuclear cells (PBMCs), obtained from a glioma patient whose treatment included an IDH1 peptide vaccine. This sequence originates from a woman aged 25 to 39 with glioma. Some clones in this sample may be carry-over from other donors' samples.

The CDR3, as DNA: TGCGCCAGCAGCCATGACAGGGGCACCTACGAGCAGTACTTC. It translates to CASSHDRGTYEQYF. The chain is built from TRBV4-1 and TRBJ2-7; 8 nucleotides agree with TRBD1. CDR3 size: 14 residues. Germline-derived CDR1 and CDR2 are MGHRA and YSYEKL. J gave up 2 bases and V 3 bases, and 3 bases lay outside the gene matches.